This passage covers 13 T cell receptor beta chains from one sample sequenced in a study of T cell responses to AZD1222 COVID-19 vaccine. Using immunoSEQ multiplex PCR, the repertoire was profiled, and TCRdb retains in-frame clones only, with some absent. The sample lists about 170,000 clones; 87% were seen once. The starting material was peripheral blood, obtained 28 days after the second AZD1222 dose. These receptor sequences come from an adult who received the AZD1222 COVID-19 vaccine.

The chain recombines TRBV5-6 with TRBJ2-7; D may correspond to TRBD1 or TRBD2 (5 bases each). The length of the CDR3 is 14 residues. CDR1 is SGHDT, CDR2 YYEEEE, per germline. The V end was cut by 0 bases, the J end by 5 bases, with 12 bases between. The CDR3 DNA reads TGTGCCAGCAGCTTGGTGGGGGTAGGGCACGAGCAGTACTTC. Its protein is CASSLVGVGHEQYF.

The CDR3 is CASSISGPGKQFF. As DNA, the CDR3 is TGTGCCAGTAGTATAAGCGGACCAGGGAAACAGTTCTTC. The chain has TRBV19 and TRBJ2-1; D is tentatively TRBD1 or TRBD2 (5 bases each). CDR1 is LNHDA, CDR2 SQIVND, per germline (reference sequence). This CDR3 region has 13 residues. V shed 2 bases and J shed 13 bases, with 15 bases lying between them.

The J gene is TRBJ1-1, the V gene TRBV27; D not certain. The V end was cut by 10 bases, the J end by 1 base, with 13 bases between. The CDR3 totals 13 residues. Germline CDR1 reads MNHEY; CDR2 reads SMNVEV (reference sequence). The CDR3, as DNA: TGTGCCACCGGGCCACGGACGAACACTGAAGCTTTCTTT. Translated, it gives CATGPRTNTEAFF.

This clone occurred a few times. V and J are TRBV5-4 and TRBJ2-7; D possibly matches TRBD1 or TRBD2 (6 bases each). Trimming left V 2 bases short and J 5 bases short, with 11 bases between. This CDR3 contains 13 residues. Per germline, CDR1 SGHNT and CDR2 YYREEE (reference sequence). The CDR3 DNA reads TGTGCCAGCAGCTTTGCCGGGGGCCACGAGCAGTACTTC. It yields the protein CASSFAGGHEQYF.

V usage is TRBV4-3 and J usage is TRBJ1-5; possible D gene TRBD1, 5 bases. CDR1 LGHNA and CDR2 YSLEER come from the germline V gene. The CDR3 contains 17 residues. The V gene lost 1 base and the J gene lost 3 bases, with 16 bases spanning the gap. The CDR3 sequence is CASSQGIGDVNNQPQHF. The CDR3 nucleotides read TGCGCCAGCAGCCAAGGCATAGGGGACGTCAACAATCAGCCCCAGCATTTT.

The V gene is TRBV6-4, the J gene TRBJ2-1; D perhaps matches TRBD2 (6 bases). The V end lost 4 bases, the J end lost 5 bases, and 12 bases lay between the germline ends. Germline CDR1 MRHNA, CDR2 SNTAGT. The CDR3 contains 14 residues. This CDR3 is CASSASGLNNEQFF. DNA for the CDR3: TGTGCCAGCAGTGCCTCGGGACTTAACAATGAGCAGTTCTTC.

V usage is TRBV5-1 and J usage is TRBJ2-3; 14 nucleotides line up with TRBD2. J lost 6 bases, V lost 4 bases, and 1 base had no gene match. The CDR3 is made up of 14 amino acids. CDR1 SGHRS and CDR2 YFSETQ come from the germline V gene. The CDR3 sequence: CASSGTSGGDTQYF. CDR3 DNA sequence: TGCGCCAGCAGCGGGACTAGCGGGGGTGATACGCAGTATTTT.

The chain employs TRBV19 and TRBJ1-2; the match to TRBD1 covers 9 bases. The ends lost 5 bases at V and 5 bases at J; junction bases unmatched: 9. The length of the CDR3 is 15 residues. Germline assignment: CDR1 LNHDA and CDR2 SQIVND (reference sequence). CDR3 region: CASSAKQGAYYGYTF. CDR3 bases: TGTGCCAGTAGTGCCAAACAGGGGGCATATTATGGCTACACCTTC.

The rearrangement uses TRBV1 and TRBJ2-2; the table's D call of TRBD1 was not tested on the DNA. TRBV1 has pseudogene status. The CDR3 contains 16 residues. This CDR3 reads CTSSQPGCERAGELFF. CDR3 DNA: TGCACCAGCAGCCAACCAGGGTGCGAAAGGGCCGGGGAGCTGTTTTTT.

The chain combines TRBV7-9 with TRBJ2-3, with TRBD2 matching 7 bases. The CDR3 length is 17 residues. Germline V gene sequence: CDR1 SEHNR, CDR2 FQNEAQ (reference sequence). V lost 3 bases and J lost 1; bases outside the gene matches: 10. In DNA, the CDR3 is TGTGCCAGCAGCTTGGGTCTTGAGCGGGGAGGCACAGATACGCAGTATTTT. Its protein product is CASSLGLERGGTDTQYF.

The CDR3 bases are TGTGCCAGCAGCTTAGCGCAGAAGAGGCAGACCCAGTACTTC. Its translation is CASSLAQKRQTQYF. The chain employs TRBV7-6 and TRBJ2-5; D not certain. The CDR3 runs to 14 residues. V lost 0 bases and J lost 6, with 11 bases in between. Germline V gives CDR1 SGHVS, CDR2 FNYEAQ. The whole variable domain, remainder taken from reference TRBV7-6 and TRBJ2-5, is GAGVSQSPRYKVTKRGQDVALRCDPISGHVSLYWYRQALGQGPEFLTYFNYEAQQDKSGLPNDRFSAERPEGSISTLTIQRTEQRDSAMYRCASSLAQKRQTQYFGPGTRLLVL.

The CDR3 bases are TGTGCCAGCAGCCCCGAAGGTTACACCGGGGAGCTGTTTTTT. Its protein is CASSPEGYTGELFF. This chain connects TRBV3-1 (or the pseudogene TRBV3-2) to TRBJ2-2; no definite D call. The length of the CDR3 is 14 residues. V shed 4 bases and J shed 3 bases, with 9 bases lying between them. Germline CDR1 reads LGHDT; CDR2 reads YNNKEL (reference sequence).

As DNA, the CDR3 is TGCAGGTGGGGCGGCTACACCTTC. This translates into CRWGGYTF. The J gene is TRBJ1-2, the V gene TRBV20-1; D is possibly TRBD1 (5 bases). There are 8 residues in the CDR3. Germline V CDR1 and CDR2: DFQATT, SNEGSKA (reference sequence).